This T cell receptor (beta chain) emerged from a study of PD-1 blockade in classical Hodgkin lymphoma. Across the whole study: Patients were administered nivolumab (3 mg/kg intravenously) every 2 weeks.

V gave up 7 bases and J gave up 0 bases, with 10 bases separating them. Germline V CDR1 and CDR2: MNHNS, SASEGT. There are 14 residues in the CDR3. On this clone itself: Antigen unknown.

Profiled with immunoSEQ multiplex PCR; TCRdb holds only in-frame clones, not every one. The table has roughly 150,000 clones, 78% seen once. Study-level results: Prior therapy or disease activity may underlie the repertoire differences, whose causes remain undefined. CD8+ TCR diversity did not rise significantly by C4D1, unlike CD4+. Lower baseline TCR diversity was reported for newly diagnosed patients than for healthy donors.

Relapse was seen in all patients after autologous stem cell transplantation, and brentuximab vedotin exposure was variable. The sequence was obtained from a human donor with classical Hodgkin lymphoma. The source material was peripheral blood mononuclear cells (PBMCs), sampled before the second cycle of nivolumab. The chain employs TRBV6-1 and TRBJ1-5; D possibly corresponds to TRBD1 (6 bases). In nucleotides, the CDR3 is TGTGCCAGCATTCACAGGGCTAGCAATCAGCCCCAGCATTTT. It codes for CASIHRASNQPQHF.